Included here is one TCR beta chain sequence, with context. Its matching antigen is unknown. These data are taken from a study of brain T cells in children with intractable seizures. Sequencing used immunoSEQ multiplex PCR; TCRdb keeps in-frame clones, though not all of them. Of 300,000 to 400,000 clones in the sample, 93% are singletons; the top ten hold around 6%. General study results and limits: Patients' HCMV serostatus was unknown; virus specificity rests on CDR3 similarity alone.

This sample's time point: blood from clinic visit 5 months post-surgery; TSC patient then seizure free. This CDR3 region has 16 residues. Germline V gene lookup returns CDR1 LNHNV and CDR2 YYDKDF (reference sequence). V shed 0 bases, J shed 3 bases, and the junction held 5 bases outside the gene matches. This TCR came from a boy under two years old with tuberous sclerosis and intractable seizures. Sequencing was performed on peripheral blood, taken approximately 5 months after surgery. This rearrangement joins TRBV15 to TRBJ2-7, with TRBD2 identical over 10 bases. Here the CDR3 DNA reads TGTGCCACCAGCAGAGATTCAGCGGGAGGGATCTACGAGCAGTACTTC. Translated, it gives CATSRDSAGGIYEQYF.